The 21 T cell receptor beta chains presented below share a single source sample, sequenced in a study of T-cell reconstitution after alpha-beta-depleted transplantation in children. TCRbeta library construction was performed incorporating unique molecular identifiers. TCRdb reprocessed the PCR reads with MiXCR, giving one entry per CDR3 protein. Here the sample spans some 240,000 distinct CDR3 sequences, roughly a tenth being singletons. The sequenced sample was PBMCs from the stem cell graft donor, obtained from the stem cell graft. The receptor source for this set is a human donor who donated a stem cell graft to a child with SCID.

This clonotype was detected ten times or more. The CDR3 sequence: CASIEAAGGGEQYF. As DNA, the CDR3 is TGTGCCAGCATAGAGGCGGCAGGGGGTGGAGAGCAGTACTTC. The chain carries TRBV7-2 and TRBJ2-7, with 7 positions matching TRBD1. Germline V gene data show CDR1 as SGHTA and CDR2 as FQGNSA. Germline trimming cut 7 bases from V and 7 bases from J; bases unmatched to any gene: 13. The CDR3 length is 14 residues.

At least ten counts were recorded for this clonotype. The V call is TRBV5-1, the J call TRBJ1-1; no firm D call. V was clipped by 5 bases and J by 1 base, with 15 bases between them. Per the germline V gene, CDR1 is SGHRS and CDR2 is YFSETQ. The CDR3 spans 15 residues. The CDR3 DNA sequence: TGCGCCAGCAGTTCAACTCGGGAGGGGAACACTGAAGCTTTCTTT. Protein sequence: CASSSTREGNTEAFF. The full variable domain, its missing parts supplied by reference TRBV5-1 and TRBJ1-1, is KAGVTQTPRYLIKTRGQQVTLSCSPISGHRSVSWYQQTPGQGLQFLFEYFSETQRNKGNFPGRFSGRQFSNSRSEMNVSTLELGDSALYLCASSSTREGNTEAFFGQGTRLTVV.

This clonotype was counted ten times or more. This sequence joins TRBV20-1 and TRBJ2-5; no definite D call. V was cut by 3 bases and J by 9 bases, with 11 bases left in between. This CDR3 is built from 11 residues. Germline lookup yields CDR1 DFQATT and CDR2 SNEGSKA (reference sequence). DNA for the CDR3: TGCAGTGCTAGCCTGGGCTGGGCCCAGTACTTC. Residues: CSASLGWAQYF.

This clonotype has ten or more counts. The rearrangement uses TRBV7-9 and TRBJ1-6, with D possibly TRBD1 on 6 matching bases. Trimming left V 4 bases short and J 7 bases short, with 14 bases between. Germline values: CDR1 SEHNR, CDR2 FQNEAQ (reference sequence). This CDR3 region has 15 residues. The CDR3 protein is CASSWGDRTNSPLHF. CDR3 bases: TGTGCCAGCAGCTGGGGCGACAGGACCAATTCACCCCTCCACTTT.

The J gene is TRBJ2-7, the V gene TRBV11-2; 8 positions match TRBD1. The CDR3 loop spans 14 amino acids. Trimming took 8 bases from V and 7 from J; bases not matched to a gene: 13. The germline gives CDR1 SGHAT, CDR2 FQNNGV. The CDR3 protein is CASGPWTGSGEQYF. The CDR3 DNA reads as TGTGCCAGCGGTCCTTGGACAGGGTCGGGAGAGCAGTACTTC.

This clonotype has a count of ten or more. For the CDR3, the DNA is TGTGCCAGCAGCCCTAACCTGGGACTAGCGACAGAGACCCAGTACTTC. Amino acid sequence: CASSPNLGLATETQYF. The chain joins TRBV11-2 to TRBJ2-5, with 10 bases matching TRBD2. The CDR3 consists of 16 residues. V lost 5 bases to trimming and J lost 4 bases; unmatched junction nucleotides: 10. The germline V gene has CDR1 SGHAT and CDR2 FQNNGV.

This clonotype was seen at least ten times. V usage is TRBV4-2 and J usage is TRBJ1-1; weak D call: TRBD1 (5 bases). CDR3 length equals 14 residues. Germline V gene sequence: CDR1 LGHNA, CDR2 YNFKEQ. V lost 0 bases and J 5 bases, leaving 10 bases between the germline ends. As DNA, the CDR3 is TGTGCCAGCAGCCAAGATGAGGGGCGGACTGAAGCTTTCTTT. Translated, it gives CASSQDEGRTEAFF.

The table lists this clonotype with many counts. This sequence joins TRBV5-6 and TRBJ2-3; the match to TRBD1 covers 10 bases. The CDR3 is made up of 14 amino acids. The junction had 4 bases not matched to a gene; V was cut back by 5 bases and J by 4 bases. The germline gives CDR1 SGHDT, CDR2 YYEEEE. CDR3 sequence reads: CASRQDRGADTQYF. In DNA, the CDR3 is TGTGCCAGCAGGCAGGACAGGGGGGCAGATACGCAGTATTTT.

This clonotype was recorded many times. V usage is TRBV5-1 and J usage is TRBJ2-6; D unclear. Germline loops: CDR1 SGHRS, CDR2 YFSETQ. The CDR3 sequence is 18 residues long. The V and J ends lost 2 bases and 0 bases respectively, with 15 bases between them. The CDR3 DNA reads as TGCGCCAGCAGCTTCCTTTGGGCACCCGACTCTGGGGCCAACGTCCTGACTTTC. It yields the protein CASSFLWAPDSGANVLTF.

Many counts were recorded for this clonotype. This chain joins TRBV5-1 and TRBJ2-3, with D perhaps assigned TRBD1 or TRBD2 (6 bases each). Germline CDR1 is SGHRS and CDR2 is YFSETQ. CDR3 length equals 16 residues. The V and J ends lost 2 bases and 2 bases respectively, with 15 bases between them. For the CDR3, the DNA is TGCGCCAGCAGCTTAGGTGGGGGGCCTAACACAGATACGCAGTATTTT. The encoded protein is CASSLGGGPNTDTQYF.

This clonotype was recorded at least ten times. The DNA of the CDR3 is TGCGCCAGCAGCCAAGTGGGACAGGGTGGTGAGACCCAGTACTTC. Amino acid sequence: CASSQVGQGGETQYF. The chain is built from TRBV4-1 and TRBJ2-5; 9 bases are shared with TRBD1. V was clipped by 1 base and J by 5 bases; unmatched bases: 5. The CDR3 sequence is 15 residues long. In germline, CDR1 is MGHRA, CDR2 YSYEKL.

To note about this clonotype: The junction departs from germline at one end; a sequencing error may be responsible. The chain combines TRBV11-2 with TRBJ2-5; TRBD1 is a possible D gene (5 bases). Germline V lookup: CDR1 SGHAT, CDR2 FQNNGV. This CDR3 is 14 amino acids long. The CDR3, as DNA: TGTGCCAGCAGCTCCCGACAGAACCAAGAGACCCAGCACTTC. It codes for CASSSRQNQETQHF.

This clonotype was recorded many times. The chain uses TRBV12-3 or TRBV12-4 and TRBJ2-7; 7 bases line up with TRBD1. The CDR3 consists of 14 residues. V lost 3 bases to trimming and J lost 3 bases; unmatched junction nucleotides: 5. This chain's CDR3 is CASSFRDRHYEQYF. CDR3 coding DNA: TGTGCCAGCAGTTTCCGGGACAGACACTACGAGCAGTACTTC.

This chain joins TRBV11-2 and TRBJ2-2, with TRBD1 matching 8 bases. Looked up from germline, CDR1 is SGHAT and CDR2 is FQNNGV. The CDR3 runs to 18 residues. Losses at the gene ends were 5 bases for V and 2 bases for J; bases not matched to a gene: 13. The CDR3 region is CASSGRGPGQANTGELFF. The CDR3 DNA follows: TGTGCCAGCAGCGGAAGAGGTCCGGGACAGGCCAACACCGGGGAGCTGTTTTTT.

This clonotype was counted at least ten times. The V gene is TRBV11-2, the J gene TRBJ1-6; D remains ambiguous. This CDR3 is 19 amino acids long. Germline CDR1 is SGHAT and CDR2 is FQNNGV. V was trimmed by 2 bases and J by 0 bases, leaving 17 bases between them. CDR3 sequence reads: CASSLTLTAGGSYNSPLHF. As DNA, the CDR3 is TGTGCCAGCAGCTTAACCCTGACGGCGGGAGGCTCCTATAATTCACCCCTCCACTTT.

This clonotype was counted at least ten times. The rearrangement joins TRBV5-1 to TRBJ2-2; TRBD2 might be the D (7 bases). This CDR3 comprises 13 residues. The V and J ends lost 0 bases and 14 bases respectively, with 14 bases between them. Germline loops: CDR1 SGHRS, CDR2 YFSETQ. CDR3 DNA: TGCGCCAGCAGCTTGGCTCCACGGGGGGCCCTGTTTTTT. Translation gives CASSLAPRGALFF.

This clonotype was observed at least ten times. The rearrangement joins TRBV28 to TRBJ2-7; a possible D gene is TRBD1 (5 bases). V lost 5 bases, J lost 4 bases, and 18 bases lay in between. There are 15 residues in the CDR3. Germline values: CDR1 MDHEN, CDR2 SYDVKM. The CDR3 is CASSAPGLRGYEQYF. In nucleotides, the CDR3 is TGTGCCAGCAGTGCCCCCGGGCTTAGGGGTTACGAGCAGTACTTC.

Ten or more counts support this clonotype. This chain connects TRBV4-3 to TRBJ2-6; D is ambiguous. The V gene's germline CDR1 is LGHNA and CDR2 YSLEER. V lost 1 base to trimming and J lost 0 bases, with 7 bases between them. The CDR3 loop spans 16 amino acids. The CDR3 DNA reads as TGCGCCAGCAGCCAAGCCTTCGGCTCTGGGGCCAACGTCCTGACTTTC. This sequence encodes CASSQAFGSGANVLTF.

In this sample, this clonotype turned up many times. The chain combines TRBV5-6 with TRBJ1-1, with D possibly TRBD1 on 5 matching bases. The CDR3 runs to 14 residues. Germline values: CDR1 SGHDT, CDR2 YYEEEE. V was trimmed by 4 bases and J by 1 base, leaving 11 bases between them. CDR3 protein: CASSPGTGNTEAFF. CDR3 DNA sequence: TGTGCCAGCAGCCCCGGGACGGGGAACACTGAAGCTTTCTTT.

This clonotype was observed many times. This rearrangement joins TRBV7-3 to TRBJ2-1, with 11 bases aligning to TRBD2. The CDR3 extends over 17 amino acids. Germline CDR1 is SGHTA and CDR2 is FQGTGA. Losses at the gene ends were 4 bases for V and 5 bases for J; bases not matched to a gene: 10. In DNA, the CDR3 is TGTGCCAGCAGCTCGGGACTAGCGGAGTGGGAAAACAATGAGCAGTTCTTC. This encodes CASSSGLAEWENNEQFF.

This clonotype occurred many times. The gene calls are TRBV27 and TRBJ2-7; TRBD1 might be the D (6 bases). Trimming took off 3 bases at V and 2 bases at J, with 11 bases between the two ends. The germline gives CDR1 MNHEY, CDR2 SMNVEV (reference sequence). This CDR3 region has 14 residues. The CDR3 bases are TGTGCCAGCAGTTTCGGTGCAGGGGCCTACGAGCAGTACTTC. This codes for CASSFGAGAYEQYF.